A single sample is the source of the 32 T cell receptor beta chains below, sequenced in a study of T cells in Graves' hyperthyroidism and ophthalmopathy. Researchers took RNA transcripts and amplified the TCR beta CDR3 regions from them. Researchers ran a first-round RT-PCR on the TCR CDR3 using the HTBI primer set. TCRdb recomputed calls from the multiplex PCR reads with MiXCR, one row per CDR3 protein. The sample records about 360,000 distinct CDR3 sequences, less than 15% being singletons. Sequenced material: blood. The receptors here all came from a woman aged 18-30 years with Graves' hyperthyroidism.

This clonotype was picked up many times. V is TRBV5-1 and J is TRBJ2-2; 9 positions match TRBD2. The CDR3 has 15 amino acids. V was clipped by 2 bases and J by 4 bases; unmatched bases: 3. From germline, CDR1 is SGHRS and CDR2 YFSETQ. The DNA of the CDR3 is TGCGCCAGCAGCTTCGTAGCGGGAGTCACCGGGGAGCTGTTTTTT. Protein sequence: CASSFVAGVTGELFF.

This clonotype was detected many times. The CDR3 protein is CASTLSGGGIRGYTF. CDR3 bases: TGCGCCAGCACCCTTTCCGGGGGAGGTATCCGTGGCTACACCTTC. The chain uses TRBV5-1 and TRBJ1-2, with D possibly matching TRBD1 (5 bases). The germline V gene encodes CDR1 SGHRS and CDR2 YFSETQ. Trimming cost V 6 bases and J 7 bases, with 22 bases left between them. CDR3 size: 15 residues.

This clonotype was recorded many times. The chain joins TRBV7-2 to TRBJ2-2; 12 bases map to TRBD2. V lost 5 bases and J lost 6; bases outside the gene matches: 7. Germline V gives CDR1 SGHTA, CDR2 FQGNSA. There are 16 residues in the CDR3. The CDR3 region is CASSLGTSGQAGELFF. The CDR3 DNA reads as TGTGCCAGCAGCCTGGGGACTAGCGGGCAGGCCGGGGAGCTGTTTTTT. Variable domain in full (rest from reference TRBV7-2 and TRBJ2-2): GAGVSQSPSNKVTEKGKDVELRCDPISGHTALYWYRQSLGQGLEFLIYFQGNSAPDKSGLPSDRFSAERTGGSVSTLTIQRTQQEDSAVYLCASSLGTSGQAGELFFGEGSRLTVL.

Concerning this clonotype: This may be a read error: a much more frequent sequence differs by one nucleotide. The J gene is TRBJ2-2, the V gene TRBV7-2, with 7 bases fitting TRBD2. J was trimmed by 1 base and V by 11 bases; bases with no gene match: 13. Germline CDR1 is SGHTA and CDR2 is FQGNSA. The CDR3 contains 16 residues. For the CDR3, the DNA is TGTGCCGGCACTCTCTTCGGCGGGGGGAACACCGGGGAGCTGTTTTTT. It encodes CAGTLFGGGNTGELFF.

This clonotype was found many times. This sequence joins TRBV12-3 or TRBV12-4 and TRBJ1-1; 7 nucleotides match TRBD1. Germline trimming cut 5 bases from V and 6 bases from J; bases unmatched to any gene: 6. CDR3 length equals 13 residues. The CDR3 loop reads CASSVQGKAEAFF. CDR3 nucleotide sequence: TGTGCCAGCAGTGTACAGGGGAAAGCTGAAGCTTTCTTT.

This clonotype was counted at least ten times. The J gene is TRBJ2-3, the V gene TRBV9, with a weak D call TRBD2 (6 bases). The CDR3 extends over 16 amino acids. The V end lost 0 bases, the J end lost 9 bases, and 20 bases lay between the germline ends. CDR1 and CDR2 from the germline V gene are SGDLS and YYNGEE. For the CDR3, the DNA is TGTGCCAGCAGCGTAGAATCGAGGGAGGAAATCCACACGCAGTATTTT. This translates into CASSVESREEIHTQYF.

This clonotype was recorded at least ten times. A read error is possible here, since a much larger clone lies one base away. This chain connects TRBV11-2 to TRBJ1-1, with D possibly matching TRBD1 (5 bases). This CDR3 spans 15 amino acids. Germline V lookup: CDR1 SGHAT, CDR2 FQNNGV. Trimming stripped 3 bases from V and 1 base from J, with 12 bases between. The CDR3 DNA is TGTGCCAGCAGCTTCTCAGGGAGGCGGAACACTGAAGCTTTCTTT. Amino acids: CASSFSGRRNTEAFF.

This clonotype occurred many times. The V call is TRBV12-3 or TRBV12-4, the J call TRBJ2-3, with D uncertain. V shed 5 bases and J shed 5 bases, with 14 bases lying between them. There are 14 residues in the CDR3. This CDR3 is CASSAQPLVDTQYF. The CDR3, as DNA: TGTGCCAGCAGTGCTCAGCCCCTGGTAGATACGCAGTATTTT.

This clonotype was observed many times. The chain joins TRBV6-1 to TRBJ2-2, with 9 bases fitting TRBD2. V shed 7 bases, J shed 3 bases, and the junction held 6 bases outside the gene matches. Germline V gene lookup returns CDR1 MNHNS and CDR2 SASEGT. This CDR3 comprises 15 residues. The DNA for the CDR3 is TGTGCCAGCATGAGGGCGGGGGGGGACACCGGGGAGCTGTTTTTT. This gives the protein CASMRAGGDTGELFF.

The rearrangement links TRBV12-3 or TRBV12-4 to TRBJ1-3, with unresolved D. Trimming stripped 1 base from V and 0 bases from J, with 10 bases between. The CDR3 is made up of 16 amino acids. In DNA form, the CDR3 reads TGTGCCAGCAGTTTAGGGGCGGGCTCCTCTGGAAACACCATATATTTT. Translated: CASSLGAGSSGNTIYF.

There are many counts of this clonotype. This chain joins TRBV28 and TRBJ1-4; no definite D call. Germline lookup yields CDR1 MDHEN and CDR2 SYDVKM. CDR3 length: 12 residues. The germline V and J ends were trimmed by 4 bases and 4 bases, with 4 bases remaining between them. The CDR3 sequence: CASSYDNEKLFF. Written as DNA, the CDR3 is TGTGCCAGCAGTTATGATAATGAAAAACTGTTTTTT.

Only a few counts were recorded for this clonotype. V and J are TRBV19 and TRBJ2-1, with TRBD2 identical over 12 bases. V shed 3 bases and J 7 bases; nucleotides not matched to a gene: 7. Germline V gene lookup returns CDR1 LNHDA and CDR2 SQIVND (reference sequence). The length of the CDR3 is 16 residues. In DNA form, the CDR3 reads TGTGCCAGTAGTATCTCAGCTAGCGGGAGGGGTAATGAGCAGTTCTTC. This translates into CASSISASGRGNEQFF.

This clonotype was recorded many times. The J gene is TRBJ1-5, the V gene TRBV28, with D possibly being TRBD1 (6 bases). This CDR3 region has 14 residues. V was pared by 6 bases and J by 7 bases, with 16 bases between. The germline gives CDR1 MDHEN, CDR2 SYDVKM. The CDR3 DNA reads as TGTGCCAGCAGCTTACAGGGCGGGGGACAGCCCCAGCATTTT. It encodes CASSLQGGGQPQHF.

The chain combines TRBV6-1 with TRBJ1-4, with D uncertain. The CDR3 is 13 residues long. The ends were cut back, 7 bases at V and 8 bases at J, with 14 bases in the middle. Germline loops: CDR1 MNHNS, CDR2 SASEGT. The CDR3 loop reads CASTPGRGEKLFF. Here the CDR3 DNA reads TGTGCCAGCACCCCGGGCCGAGGGGAAAAACTGTTTTTT.

J is TRBJ2-1 and V is TRBV7-9; TRBD2 matches at 8 bases. The germline V gene has CDR1 SEHNR and CDR2 FQNEAQ (reference sequence). The ends lost 0 bases at V and 5 bases at J; junction bases unmatched: 9. This CDR3 comprises 17 residues. CDR3 sequence: CASSLALTSGSHNEQFF. The CDR3 DNA reads as TGTGCCAGCAGCTTAGCGCTAACTAGCGGTTCCCACAATGAGCAGTTCTTC.

This clonotype came up many times. The chain uses TRBV5-5 and TRBJ2-3; either TRBD1 or TRBD2 may supply D (5 bases each). The CDR3 covers 15 residues. Between the trimmed V and J ends, which lost 1 base and 0 bases, there was a span of 9 bases. Germline-derived CDR1 and CDR2 are SGHKS and YYEKEE (reference sequence). The CDR3 is CASSLPGASTDTQYF. CDR3 bases: TGTGCCAGCAGCTTGCCCGGGGCTAGCACAGATACGCAGTATTTT.

The table lists this clonotype with a few counts. The chain uses TRBV13 and TRBJ1-1; D is undetermined. This CDR3 has 14 residues. V lost 6 bases to trimming and J lost 1 base, with 12 bases between them. Germline V lookup: CDR1 PRHDT, CDR2 FYEKMQ (reference sequence). The CDR3 here is CASSRRAANTEAFF. CDR3 sequence (DNA): TGTGCCAGCAGTCGCCGGGCAGCGAACACTGAAGCTTTCTTT.

This clonotype was detected only a few times. This rearrangement joins TRBV10-3 to TRBJ1-6; TRBD1 might be the D (5 bases). Germline lookup yields CDR1 ENHRY and CDR2 SYGVKD. The CDR3 is 14 amino acids. The ends were cut back, 5 bases at V and 6 bases at J, with 11 bases in the middle. The CDR3 region has the DNA TGTGCCATCAGTACGGGACCGTTTAATTCACCCCTCCACTTT. Its protein is CAISTGPFNSPLHF.

In its sample, this clonotype was seen many times. J is TRBJ1-1 and V is TRBV20-1, with a possible D match to TRBD1 (6 bases). CDR3 length: 15 residues. Germline V lookup: CDR1 DFQATT, CDR2 SNEGSKA (reference sequence). V was cut by 2 bases and J by 4 bases, with 17 bases left in between. Here the CDR3 reads CSARFRGRGSTEAFF. The DNA of the CDR3 is TGCAGTGCTAGATTTCGGGGCAGGGGTTCCACTGAAGCTTTCTTT.

The CDR3 region is CASRAQTGGTYEQYF. The CDR3 nucleotides read TGTGCCAGCAGGGCACAAACCGGGGGGACCTACGAGCAGTACTTC. The V gene is TRBV7-9, the J gene TRBJ2-7, with 7 positions matching TRBD2. The CDR3 has 15 residues. Trimming cost V 6 bases and J 2 bases; bases outside gene matches: 10. Germline-derived CDR1 and CDR2 are SEHNR and FQNEAQ (reference sequence).

The chain carries TRBV14 and TRBJ2-2; 11 nucleotides align to TRBD2. Losses at the gene ends were 0 bases for V and 6 bases for J; bases not matched to a gene: 9. Germline CDR1 is SGHDN and CDR2 is FVKESK. This CDR3 comprises 18 residues. The CDR3 coding sequence is TGTGCCAGCAGCCAAGAGCTAGCGGGAGGAATAGGTGCCGGGGAGCTGTTTTTT. Its protein is CASSQELAGGIGAGELFF. The complete variable domain, with remaining parts taken from reference TRBV14 and TRBJ2-2, reads EAGVTQFPSHSVIEKGQTVTLRCDPISGHDNLYWYRRVMGKEIKFLLHFVKESKQDESGMPNNRFLAERTGGTYSTLKVQPAELEDSGVYFCASSQELAGGIGAGELFFGEGSRLTVL.

Regarding this clonotype: This clone may be a read error of a much larger clone one base away. It is likely a read error, because the conserved phenylalanine at the end of the CDR3 is missing. The J gene is TRBJ1-5, the V gene TRBV9; D is possibly TRBD1 (5 bases). Trimming stripped 0 bases from V and 5 bases from J, with 12 bases between. Germline V gene sequence: CDR1 SGDLS, CDR2 YYNGEE. This CDR3 is 15 amino acids long. In nucleotides, the CDR3 is TGTGCCAGCAGCGTAGGCAGGGATAGAGATCAGCCCCAGCATTCT. Translated, it gives CASSVGRDRDQPQHS.

In this sample, this clonotype turned up many times. In DNA form, the CDR3 reads TGTGCCAGCAGTTTGGACAGGAAAAGTTCACCCCTCCACTTT. This encodes CASSLDRKSSPLHF. This chain connects TRBV12-3 or TRBV12-4 to TRBJ1-6; TRBD1 matches at 7 bases. After removal of 3 bases from V and 9 bases from J, the junction contained 5 bases not matched to a gene. The CDR3 loop spans 14 amino acids.

This clonotype has just a few counts. CDR3 region: CATRDSSTDTQYF. The CDR3 DNA follows: TGTGCCACCAGGGACAGTAGCACAGATACGCAGTATTTT. The genes are TRBV24-1 and TRBJ2-3; weak D call: TRBD1 (6 bases). Germline-derived CDR1 and CDR2 are KGHDR and SFDVKD. Trimming took 7 bases from V and 0 from J, leaving 7 bases between them. CDR3 size: 13 residues.

This clonotype was found many times. V gene TRBV12-3 or TRBV12-4 combines with J gene TRBJ2-5, with D uncertain. Trimming cost V 7 bases and J 4 bases, with 7 bases left between them. The CDR3 sequence is 11 residues long. For the CDR3, the DNA is TGTGCCAGCACATACCTAGAGACCCAGTACTTC. Translation gives CASTYLETQYF.

This clonotype was seen at least ten times. This chain uses TRBV7-9 with TRBJ2-2; 13 nucleotides match TRBD2. Germline V gene data show CDR1 as SEHNR and CDR2 as FQNEAQ (reference sequence). CDR3 length: 19 amino acids. J was trimmed by 1 base and V by 5 bases; bases with no gene match: 10. CDR3 coding DNA: TGTGCCAGCAGCCGGGGTGGACTAGCGGGAGTCGGGAACACCGGGGAGCTGTTTTTT. It translates to CASSRGGLAGVGNTGELFF.

In this sample, this clonotype turned up once. Just one base apart from a much larger clone, this may be a read error. The rearrangement joins TRBV19 to TRBJ2-7; 7 positions agree with TRBD1. CDR3 length: 14 residues. Germline values: CDR1 LNHDA, CDR2 SQIVND (reference sequence). The CDR3 bases are TGTGCCAGTGCCCAACCCGGGACAGAGGACGAGCAGCACTTC. Translating gives CASAQPGTEDEQHF.

This clonotype was picked up many times. The J gene is TRBJ1-4, the V gene TRBV11-3; no definite D call. Germline-derived CDR1 and CDR2 are SGHNT and YENEEA. Trimming left V 5 bases short and J 0 bases short, with 16 bases between. The CDR3 has 17 residues. CDR3 DNA: TGTGCCAGCAGCCACGAGGACGCAGCGGCAACTAATGAAAAACTGTTTTTT. This gives the protein CASSHEDAAATNEKLFF.

This clonotype was counted ten times or more. The rearrangement uses TRBV3-1 and TRBJ1-2, with TRBD1 as a possible D gene (6 bases). CDR1 LGHDT and CDR2 YNNKEL come from the germline V gene (reference sequence). The V end lost 3 bases, the J end lost 2 bases, and 10 bases lay between the germline ends. CDR3 length equals 14 residues. Here the CDR3 reads CASSQEGVNYGYTF. The CDR3 nucleotides are TGTGCCAGCAGCCAGGAGGGGGTGAACTATGGCTACACCTTC.

This clonotype has a count of ten or more. The chain links TRBV18 to TRBJ2-1; TRBD2 aligns across 15 bases. Looked up from germline, CDR1 is KGHSH and CDR2 is LQKENI. The CDR3 has 16 residues. V lost 1 base to trimming and J lost 8 bases; unmatched junction nucleotides: 3. The CDR3 nucleotides read TGTGCCAGCTCACCACAAGGACTAGCGGGAGGGGATGAGCAGTTCTTC. Protein: CASSPQGLAGGDEQFF. The variable domain in full, with the rest retrieved from reference TRBV18 and TRBJ2-1, is NAGVMQNPRHLVRRRGQEARLRCSPMKGHSHVYWYRQLPEEGLKFMVYLQKENIIDESGMPKERFSAEFPKEGPSILRIQQVVRGDSAAYFCASSPQGLAGGDEQFFGPGTRLTVL.

This clonotype was observed many times. J is TRBJ1-1 and V is TRBV7-9; D is unresolved. CDR1 and CDR2 (germline): SEHNR, FQNEAQ (reference sequence). V shed 0 bases and J shed 4 bases, with 9 bases lying between them. The CDR3 spans 14 residues. The CDR3 protein is CASSLARYVTEAFF. In DNA form, the CDR3 reads TGTGCCAGCAGCTTAGCGCGCTATGTCACTGAAGCTTTCTTT.

The chain links TRBV5-4 to TRBJ2-7; no clear D. Trimming shortened V by 0 bases and J by 5 bases, and 9 bases separated the two germline ends. This CDR3 is 13 amino acids long. Germline CDR1 SGHNT, CDR2 YYREEE (reference sequence). The CDR3: CASSLVESHEQYF. The CDR3 bases are TGTGCCAGCAGCTTGGTAGAATCCCACGAGCAGTACTTC.